The 24 T cell receptor beta chains reported below all come from one sample, sequenced in a study of identical twins. TCRdb reprocessed the 5' RACE reads with MiXCR, giving one entry per CDR3 protein. The sample shows 250,000 to 300,000 distinct CDR3 sequences, 7.5% to 9.5% of them seen only once. These data also formed part of another study, on yellow fever vaccine responses in identical twins.

The source material was CD8+ T cells sorted from blood. All receptors come from a woman younger than 35 in good health.

Many counts were recorded for this clonotype. The rearrangement links TRBV7-9 to TRBJ2-4; a possible D gene is TRBD2 (6 bases). CDR1 and CDR2 (germline): SEHNR, FQNEAQ (reference sequence). The CDR3 is made up of 14 amino acids. V lost 4 bases, J lost 6 bases, and 13 bases lay in between. The CDR3 nucleotides are TGTGCCAGCAGCTGGAGGGAATCGGGAAACATTCAGTACTTC. This gives the protein CASSWRESGNIQYF.

This clonotype was seen just once. The rearrangement links TRBV20-1 to TRBJ2-3; 9 bases line up with TRBD1. In germline, CDR1 is DFQATT, CDR2 SNEGSKA (reference sequence). V trimming: 6 bases; J trimming: 3 bases; junction bases outside the gene matches: 4. This CDR3 has 13 amino acids. The CDR3, as DNA: TGCAGTGCCCAGGACAGGGGTACAGATACGCAGTATTTT. Amino acids: CSAQDRGTDTQYF.

This clonotype has ten or more counts. The genes are TRBV6-1 and TRBJ2-3, with 8 bases lining up with TRBD2. Germline V gene lookup returns CDR1 MNHNS and CDR2 SASEGT. Losses at the gene ends were 8 bases for V and 0 bases for J; bases not matched to a gene: 4. The CDR3 is 14 residues long. CDR3 residues: CASGTSDSTDTQYF. The CDR3 DNA is TGTGCCAGCGGGACTAGTGACAGCACAGATACGCAGTATTTT.

This clonotype was detected many times. The rearrangement links TRBV11-2 to TRBJ2-1, with TRBD2 identical over 9 bases. Per germline, CDR1 SGHAT and CDR2 FQNNGV. Trimming removed 5 bases from V and 4 bases from J; junction bases left unmatched: 9. This CDR3 has 16 residues. CDR3: CASSPQGSGGYNEQFF. CDR3 nucleotide sequence: TGTGCCAGCAGCCCCCAGGGTAGCGGGGGATACAATGAGCAGTTCTTC. The whole variable domain, remainder taken from reference TRBV11-2 and TRBJ2-1, is EAGVAQSPRYKIIEKRQSVAFWCNPISGHATLYWYQQILGQGPKLLIQFQNNGVVDDSQLPKDRFSAERLKGVDSTLKIQPAKLEDSAVYLCASSPQGSGGYNEQFFGPGTRLTVL.

This clonotype appeared many times. The chain couples TRBV28 to TRBJ2-7, with 7 bases fitting TRBD2. The ends lost 8 bases at V and 7 bases at J; junction bases unmatched: 8. The germline CDR1 and CDR2 sequences are MDHEN and SYDVKM. This CDR3 is 12 amino acids long. The CDR3 DNA is TGTGCCAGCGGAGGGAGGGCCGGGGAGCAGTACTTC. It is translated as CASGGRAGEQYF.

This clonotype came up many times. The V call is TRBV15, the J call TRBJ2-7; D gene unclear. Germline V gives CDR1 LNHNV, CDR2 YYDKDF (reference sequence). CDR3 length: 13 residues. Trimming took 8 bases from V and 5 from J, leaving 16 bases between them. For the CDR3, the DNA is TGTGCCACCTCAAGGACCACCCGTCACGAGCAGTACTTC. Its protein product is CATSRTTRHEQYF.

The chain is built from TRBV7-8 and TRBJ2-5; tentatively, D is TRBD1 (6 bases). Germline V gene sequence: CDR1 SGHVS, CDR2 FQNEAQ. V dropped 5 bases and J dropped 5 bases, with 12 bases sitting between them. The CDR3 contains 13 residues. The CDR3 is CASSKDSWETQYF. In DNA, the CDR3 is TGTGCCAGCAGCAAGGACAGTTGGGAGACCCAGTACTTC.

V gene TRBV11-3 combines with J gene TRBJ2-7; possible D gene TRBD1, 8 bases. CDR1 is SGHNT and CDR2 is YENEEA in the germline V gene. This CDR3 is built from 17 residues. Trimming removed 5 bases at V and 1 base at J, with 21 bases between. In DNA form, the CDR3 reads TGTGCCAGCAGCCAGGGGGCACGGGGGGCCCAATCCTACGAGCAGTACTTC. It translates to CASSQGARGAQSYEQYF.

V usage is TRBV5-1 and J usage is TRBJ1-5; a weak D match, TRBD1 (6 bases). V was cut by 4 bases and J by 4 bases, with 9 bases left in between. The CDR3 spans 13 residues. Germline V CDR1 and CDR2: SGHRS, YFSETQ. Here the CDR3 DNA reads TGCGCCAGCAGCCCTGACAGGAATCAGCCCCAGCATTTT. Protein product: CASSPDRNQPQHF.

The CDR3 spells CASSVAGLRVHEQYF. The CDR3 DNA reads as TGTGCCAGCAGCGTAGCAGGGCTTAGGGTGCATGAGCAGTACTTC. This chain connects TRBV9 to TRBJ2-7, with D possibly matching TRBD1 (5 bases). CDR3 size: 15 residues. CDR1 SGDLS and CDR2 YYNGEE come from the germline V gene. Trimming took off 0 bases at V and 7 bases at J, with 17 bases between the two ends.

This clonotype was counted at least ten times. This chain joins TRBV24-1 and TRBJ2-1; D is possibly TRBD1 or TRBD2 (5 bases each). The CDR3 spans 14 residues. V dropped 3 bases and J dropped 8 bases, with 13 bases sitting between them. The germline V gene has CDR1 KGHDR and CDR2 SFDVKD. The CDR3 region is CATSDLQLGDEQFF. In DNA form, the CDR3 reads TGTGCCACCAGTGATCTCCAATTGGGGGATGAGCAGTTCTTC.

The rearrangement links TRBV19 to TRBJ2-1; D unresolved. V lost 3 bases to trimming and J lost 8 bases, with 8 bases between them. CDR1 LNHDA and CDR2 SQIVND come from the germline V gene (reference sequence). The CDR3 runs to 12 residues. CDR3 region: CASSMVVDEQFF. CDR3 nucleotides: TGTGCCAGTAGTATGGTAGTTGATGAGCAGTTCTTC.

The chain couples TRBV3-1 to TRBJ2-7, with TRBD2 matching over 7 bases. Trimming removed 6 bases from V and 5 bases from J; junction bases left unmatched: 16. The CDR3 runs 16 residues. Germline CDR1 and CDR2: LGHDT and YNNKEL (reference sequence). CDR3 protein: CASSPLFAGERDEQYF. Written as DNA, the CDR3 is TGTGCCAGCAGTCCTCTTTTTGCGGGAGAGAGGGACGAGCAGTACTTC.

This clonotype was counted at least ten times. The gene calls are TRBV12-3 or TRBV12-4 and TRBJ2-3; 7 bases align to TRBD1. V shed 5 bases and J 4 bases; nucleotides not matched to a gene: 6. The CDR3 loop spans 14 amino acids. CDR3 DNA: TGTGCCAGCAGTCCCCCGCAGGGGGCAGATACGCAGTATTTT. It translates to CASSPPQGADTQYF.

The table lists this clonotype with many counts. J is TRBJ2-1 and V is TRBV7-6, with 11 bases matching TRBD1. V shed 4 bases, J shed 2 bases, and the junction held 7 bases outside the gene matches. Germline V CDR1 and CDR2: SGHVS, FNYEAQ. This CDR3 has 17 amino acids. CDR3 nucleotides: TGTGCCAGCAGCTCGGCACCGGGACAGGGGGCCTACAATGAGCAGTTCTTC. Translated, it gives CASSSAPGQGAYNEQFF. Together with reference TRBV7-6 and TRBJ2-1, the CDR3 gives the full variable domain: GAGVSQSPRYKVTKRGQDVALRCDPISGHVSLYWYRQALGQGPEFLTYFNYEAQQDKSGLPNDRFSAERPEGSISTLTIQRTEQRDSAMYRCASSSAPGQGAYNEQFFGPGTRLTVL.

This chain uses TRBV5-1 with TRBJ1-2; D is undetermined. There are 13 residues in the CDR3. V was pared by 5 bases and J by 6 bases, with 14 bases between. Germline V gene lookup returns CDR1 SGHRS and CDR2 YFSETQ. The DNA of the CDR3 is TGCGCCAGCAGTTCTCAACCTATCAATGGCTACACCTTC. Protein product: CASSSQPINGYTF.

This clonotype has a handful of counts. V gene TRBV2 combines with J gene TRBJ2-3; possible D gene TRBD1, 5 bases. The CDR3 runs 16 residues. Looked up from germline, CDR1 is SNHLY and CDR2 is FYNNEI. Trimming stripped 3 bases from V and 2 bases from J, with 15 bases between. For the CDR3, the DNA is TGTGCCAGCAGTGATGGGGCCCCCCTGAACACAGATACGCAGTATTTT. It translates to CASSDGAPLNTDTQYF.

The chain is built from TRBV20-1 and TRBJ2-2; no clear D gene. The CDR3 is 12 amino acids. Germline V gene lookup returns CDR1 DFQATT and CDR2 SNEGSKA (reference sequence). The CDR3 loop is CGYWKNTGELFF. The DNA for the CDR3 is TGCGGATACTGGAAGAACACCGGGGAGCTGTTTTTT.

This clonotype was counted ten times or more. The rearrangement links TRBV12-3 or TRBV12-4 to TRBJ2-1; 8 bases align to TRBD2. CDR3 length equals 15 residues. J was trimmed by 8 bases and V by 3 bases; bases with no gene match: 9. The CDR3 DNA follows: TGTGCCAGCAGTTTGCCGCCCTTTAGCGGGGATGAGCAGTTCTTC. It codes for CASSLPPFSGDEQFF.

This clonotype was seen many times. CDR3 in DNA: TGCAGCGCTCGAGAGGGGGGATACGAGCAGTACTTC. Its protein is CSAREGGYEQYF. The J gene is TRBJ2-7, the V gene TRBV20-1; perhaps D is TRBD1 or TRBD2 (6 bases each). Germline assignment: CDR1 DFQATT and CDR2 SNEGSKA (reference sequence). The CDR3 runs 12 residues.

The rearrangement joins TRBV5-8 to TRBJ2-7; 10 positions agree with TRBD1. Germline assignment: CDR1 SGHTS and CDR2 YDEGEE. The J segment lost 4 bases and the V segment lost 2 bases, leaving 9 bases of the junction unmatched. The CDR3 has 16 amino acids. The chain's CDR3 is CASSLPWDRGLYEQYF. CDR3 nucleotides: TGTGCCAGCAGCTTACCCTGGGACAGGGGACTTTACGAGCAGTACTTC. Filled out from reference TRBV5-8 and TRBJ2-7, the complete variable domain reads EAGVTQSPTHLIKTRGQQATLRCSPISGHTSVYWYQQALGLGLQFLLWYDEGEERNRGNFPPRFSGRQFPNYSSELNVNALELEDSALYLCASSLPWDRGLYEQYFGPGTRLTVT.

There are many counts of this clonotype. This rearrangement joins TRBV7-9 to TRBJ2-1; unclear D gene. Germline CDR1 is SEHNR and CDR2 is FQNEAQ (reference sequence). The CDR3 spans 12 residues. Between the trimmed V and J ends, which lost 5 bases and 4 bases, there was a span of 6 bases. CDR3 in amino acids: CASSAVYNEQFF. CDR3 nucleotide sequence: TGTGCCAGCAGCGCCGTATACAATGAGCAGTTCTTC.

This clonotype showed up just a few times. The V call is TRBV15, the J call TRBJ2-5, with D uncertain. CDR3 size: 13 residues. The germline V and J ends were trimmed by 0 bases and 5 bases, with 7 bases remaining between them. Germline loops: CDR1 LNHNV, CDR2 YYDKDF (reference sequence). The CDR3 here is CATSRDGAETQYF. The CDR3 nucleotides read TGTGCCACCAGCAGAGATGGCGCCGAGACCCAGTACTTC. Using reference TRBV15 and TRBJ2-5 for the parts outside the CDR3, the full variable domain is DAMVIQNPRYQVTQFGKPVTLSCSQTLNHNVMYWYQQKSSQAPKLLFHYYDKDFNNEADTPDNFQSRRPNTSFCFLDIRSPGLGDTAMYLCATSRDGAETQYFGPGTRLLVL.

This clonotype was detected only a few times. The rearrangement uses TRBV19 and TRBJ1-1; TRBD1 matches 9 bases. V trimming: 5 bases; J trimming: 1 base; junction bases outside the gene matches: 5. CDR3 length equals 15 residues. Germline assignment: CDR1 LNHDA and CDR2 SQIVND (reference sequence). For the CDR3, the DNA is TGTGCCAGTAGTGGGTGGGGACAGGGGAACACTGAAGCTTTCTTT. Its protein is CASSGWGQGNTEAFF.